This T cell receptor (beta chain) was sequenced for a study of T cell changes during pregnancy in multiple sclerosis. CDR1 is ENHRY and CDR2 is SYGVKD in the germline V gene. Trimming at V came to 4 bases and at J to 0 bases, leaving 10 bases not matched to a gene. The CDR3 loop spans 19 amino acids. Produced via immunoSEQ multiplex PCR; TCRdb's table is partial and in-frame only. The data hold some 60,000 clones, with about 92% observed a single time. V is TRBV10-3 and J is TRBJ2-6, with 9 bases identical to TRBD1. This receptor was obtained from a female donor with multiple sclerosis, enrolled in a pregnancy study. Here the sequenced sample was peripheral blood, taken after pregnancy. The DNA for the CDR3 is TGTGCCATCAGTGGCCCCCCCGGGACAGGGTCCTCTGGGGCCAACGTCCTGACTTTC. Translated, it gives CAISGPPGTGSSGANVLTF.